This TCR beta chain was sequenced for a study of cytomegalovirus exposure and HLA in healthy donors. This clone was recorded only once. Antigen specificity is unknown. Points from the study as a whole: Further analysis was carried out later, and it showed several of the most significant clusters appearing linked to common viral pathogens. The productive fraction for most TCR beta V segments was about 87% or about 30% in an earlier analysis. HLA alleles were associated with 15,000 to 20,000 TCR beta sequences in a later analysis at 0.05 false discovery rate.

The CDR3 loop spans 18 amino acids. V lost 3 bases to trimming and J lost 7 bases; unmatched junction nucleotides: 18. The V gene's germline CDR1 is MDHEN and CDR2 SYDVKM. PCR amplification relied on 60 Vbeta primers (plus 13 Jbeta primers). Repertoires were generated with immunoSEQ multiplex PCR, while TCRdb's copy carries only in-frame clones and drops some. The table shows around 130,000 clones, with around 86% occurring only once. This TCR derives from a young man in good health and CMV-seronegative. The sequenced material came from PBMCs. The rearrangement links TRBV28 to TRBJ2-5; 9 bases map to TRBD2. In DNA, the CDR3 is TGTGCCAGCAGTTTGAACGGGGCCGGGACTAGCTCTTTTTCGACCCAGTACTTC. Amino acid sequence: CASSLNGAGTSSFSTQYF.